This TCR beta chain was observed in a study of CD8 T cells in ankylosing spondylitis (dated by TCRdb to 2015 to 2018). Broadly, across the study: T cell receptor beta repertoires were profiled in healthy donors and ankylosing spondylitis patients so that disease-linked TCR variants could be found. The whole study cohort included roughly 110 healthy donors and 25 ankylosing spondylitis patients. Peripheral blood was sampled, and synovial fluid was also collected from ankylosing spondylitis patients. Here is what the overall study found, with its caveats: In peripheral blood, the disease-linked clones were found at relatively low frequencies and had a CD8+ phenotype. Significant enrichment of the disease-linked clones was reported in matched synovial fluid samples from ankylosing spondylitis patients. A TCR beta motif of 7 or 8 highly homologous amino acid variants appeared characteristic of blood from ankylosing spondylitis patients. Some TCR beta motif variants had previously been reported in synovial fluid and blood of reactive arthritis patients, which suggested common disease-initiation mechanisms.

Sequenced using an Illumina HiSeq 2500. Quantitative 5'-RACE with molecular barcodes was used to prepare TCR beta libraries. For the original study's pipeline: To identify disease-linked TCR variants, a new computational method was used, one built on a probabilistic model of VDJ rearrangement. TCRdb's own reprocessing of the public reads used fastp at Q25 and MiXCR and kept productive beta chains. Here each entry gathers all rows of one CDR3 protein and keeps the most common genes and DNA. These V and J calls are TCRdb output, not the study's own analysis. Counted in this sample were hundreds of thousands of distinct CDR3 sequences; over 9.5% of them appeared once. The ten largest clones take up over 20% of the sample. Worth noting for this clonotype: Its cognate antigen has yet to be identified. Per-base quality was not reported, and no clone a single base away is much larger than it.

As encoded in the germline V gene (reference sequence), CDR1 is SGHNT while CDR2 is YYREEE. Relative to germline, V is 4 bases shorter and J is 3 bases shorter, with 16 bases between their ends. The CDR3, from cysteine to phenylalanine, totals 15 residues. The retained sequence is limited to the CDR3, 45 bases, with the frame set at the first base. The rearrangement combines TRBV5-4 with TRBJ2-5; the best D guess is TRBD1, with 6 bases matching. The sample taken for sequencing was blood, either unsorted or a sorted T cell fraction (not recorded which). This sequence originates from a male donor with ankylosing spondylitis or in good health (not recorded which). The CDR3 region: CASSLEARGEETQYF. The DNA sequence follows: TGTGCCAGCAGCCTAGAGGCCAGGGGTGAAGAGACCCAGTACTTC.